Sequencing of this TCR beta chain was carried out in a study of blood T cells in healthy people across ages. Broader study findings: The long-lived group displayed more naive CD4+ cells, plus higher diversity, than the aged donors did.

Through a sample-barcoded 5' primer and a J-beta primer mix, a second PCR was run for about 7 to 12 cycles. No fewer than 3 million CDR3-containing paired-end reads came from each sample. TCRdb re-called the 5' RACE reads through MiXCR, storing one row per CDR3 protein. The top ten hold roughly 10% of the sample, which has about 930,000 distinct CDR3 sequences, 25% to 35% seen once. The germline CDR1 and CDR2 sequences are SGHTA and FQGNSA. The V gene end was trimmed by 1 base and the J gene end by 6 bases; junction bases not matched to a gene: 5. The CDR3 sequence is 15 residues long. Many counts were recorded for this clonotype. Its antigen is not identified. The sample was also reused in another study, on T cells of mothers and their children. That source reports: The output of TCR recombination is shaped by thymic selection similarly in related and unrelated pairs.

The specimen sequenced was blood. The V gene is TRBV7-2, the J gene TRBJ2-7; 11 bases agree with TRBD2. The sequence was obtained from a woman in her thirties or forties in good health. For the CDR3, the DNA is TGTGCCAGCAGCTTAGATAGCGGGGGGGCTCGCGAGCAGTACTTC. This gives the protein CASSLDSGGAREQYF. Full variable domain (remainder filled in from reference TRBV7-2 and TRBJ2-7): GAGVSQSPSNKVTEKGKDVELRCDPISGHTALYWYRQSLGQGLEFLIYFQGNSAPDKSGLPSDRFSAERTGGSVSTLTIQRTQQEDSAVYLCASSLDSGGAREQYFGPGTRLTVT.